This TCR beta chain comes out of a study of T-cell reconstitution after alpha-beta-depleted transplantation in children. Unique molecular identifiers were incorporated when the TCRbeta library was constructed. Using its own MiXCR run on the PCR reads, TCRdb lists one record per CDR3 protein. This table holds about 440,000 distinct CDR3 sequences, over 40% found once. Germline V gene lookup returns CDR1 DFQATT and CDR2 SNEGSKA (reference sequence). This CDR3 has 14 residues. The V and J ends lost 3 bases and 1 base, in that order; junction bases with no gene match: 4. This receptor was obtained from a girl aged 2 to 9 with aplastic anemia, due to receive a stem cell transplant. The J gene is TRBJ2-5, the V gene TRBV20-1, with 8 bases lining up with TRBD1. The sequenced sample was PBMCs, obtained before TCRalphabeta/CD19-depleted stem cell transplant. CDR3 DNA sequence: TGCAGTGCTAGCCCCGGGACAGGCCAAGAGACCCAGTACTTC. Protein sequence: CSASPGTGQETQYF.